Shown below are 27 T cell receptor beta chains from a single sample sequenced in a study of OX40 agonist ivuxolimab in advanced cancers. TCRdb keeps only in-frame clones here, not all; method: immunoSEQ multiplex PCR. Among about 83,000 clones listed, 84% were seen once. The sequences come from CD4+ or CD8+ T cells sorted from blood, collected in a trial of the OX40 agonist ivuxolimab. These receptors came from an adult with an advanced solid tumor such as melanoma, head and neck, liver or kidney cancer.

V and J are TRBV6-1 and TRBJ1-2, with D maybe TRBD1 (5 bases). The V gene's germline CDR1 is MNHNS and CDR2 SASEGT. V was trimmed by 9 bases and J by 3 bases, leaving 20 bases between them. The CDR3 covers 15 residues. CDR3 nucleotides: TGTGCCAGTGAGAAGGCAGGGCAGAGCCACTATGGCTACACCTTC. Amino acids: CASEKAGQSHYGYTF.

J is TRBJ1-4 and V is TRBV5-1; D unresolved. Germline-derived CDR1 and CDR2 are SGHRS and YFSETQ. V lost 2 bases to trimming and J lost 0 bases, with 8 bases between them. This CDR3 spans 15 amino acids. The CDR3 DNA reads TGCGCCAGCAGCTTTGGAGGTTCAACTAATGAAAAACTGTTTTTT. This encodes CASSFGGSTNEKLFF. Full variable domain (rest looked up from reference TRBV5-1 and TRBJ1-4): KAGVTQTPRYLIKTRGQQVTLSCSPISGHRSVSWYQQTPGQGLQFLFEYFSETQRNKGNFPGRFSGRQFSNSRSEMNVSTLELGDSALYLCASSFGGSTNEKLFFGSGTQLSVL.

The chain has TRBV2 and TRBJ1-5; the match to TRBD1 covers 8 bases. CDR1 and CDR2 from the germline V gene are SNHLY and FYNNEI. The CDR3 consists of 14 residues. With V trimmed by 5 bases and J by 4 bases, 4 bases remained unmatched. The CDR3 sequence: CASSKDRVNQPQHF. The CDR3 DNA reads TGTGCCAGCAGTAAGGACAGGGTTAATCAGCCCCAGCATTTT. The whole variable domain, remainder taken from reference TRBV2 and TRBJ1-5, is EPEVTQTPSHQVTQMGQEVILRCVPISNHLYFYWYRQILGQKVEFLVSFYNNEISEKSEIFDDQFSVERPDGSNFTLKIRSTKLEDSAMYFCASSKDRVNQPQHFGDGTRLSIL.

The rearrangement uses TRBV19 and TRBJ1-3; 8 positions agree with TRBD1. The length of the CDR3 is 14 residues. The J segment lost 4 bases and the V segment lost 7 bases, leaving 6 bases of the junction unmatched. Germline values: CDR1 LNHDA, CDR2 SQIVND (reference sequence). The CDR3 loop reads CASKRGTGGNTIYF. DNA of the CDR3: TGTGCCAGTAAGAGAGGGACAGGAGGAAACACCATATATTTT.

The DNA of the CDR3 is TGTGCCAGCAGCTTCCGATCTGAGTACACTGAAGCTTTCTTT. Protein product: CASSFRSEYTEAFF. J is TRBJ1-1 and V is TRBV5-5; no clear D. CDR3 length: 14 residues. Germline V gives CDR1 SGHKS, CDR2 YYEKEE (reference sequence). Trimming took off 2 bases at V and 3 bases at J, with 11 bases between the two ends.

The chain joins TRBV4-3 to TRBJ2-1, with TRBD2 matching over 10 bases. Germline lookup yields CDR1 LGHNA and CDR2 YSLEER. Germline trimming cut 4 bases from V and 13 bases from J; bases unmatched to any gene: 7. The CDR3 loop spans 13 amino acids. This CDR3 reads CASSPRSSGRQFF. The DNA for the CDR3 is TGCGCCAGCAGCCCTAGATCTAGCGGGAGACAGTTCTTC.

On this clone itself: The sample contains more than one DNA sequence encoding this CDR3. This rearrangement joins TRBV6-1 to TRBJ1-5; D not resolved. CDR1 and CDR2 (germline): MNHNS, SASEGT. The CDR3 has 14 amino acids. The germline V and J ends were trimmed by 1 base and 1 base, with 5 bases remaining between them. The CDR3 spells CASSEVGSNQPQHF. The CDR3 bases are TGTGCCAGCAGTGAAGTCGGCAGCAATCAGCCCCAGCATTTT.

The CDR3 DNA is TGTGCCAGCAGCTTAAGCGGGAGGGCTTCCGGGGAGCTGTTTTTT. Translated: CASSLSGRASGELFF. This chain connects TRBV11-3 to TRBJ2-2, with 10 nucleotides matching TRBD2. The CDR3 runs to 15 residues. With V trimmed by 2 bases and J by 6 bases, 3 bases remained unmatched. Germline V gene lookup returns CDR1 SGHNT and CDR2 YENEEA.

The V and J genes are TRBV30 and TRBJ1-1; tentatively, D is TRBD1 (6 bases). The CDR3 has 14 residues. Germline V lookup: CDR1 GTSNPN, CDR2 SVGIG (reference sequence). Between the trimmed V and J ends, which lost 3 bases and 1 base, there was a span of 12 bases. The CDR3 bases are TGTGCCTGGAGGATACAGGGAGGGAACACTGAAGCTTTCTTT. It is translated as CAWRIQGGNTEAFF.

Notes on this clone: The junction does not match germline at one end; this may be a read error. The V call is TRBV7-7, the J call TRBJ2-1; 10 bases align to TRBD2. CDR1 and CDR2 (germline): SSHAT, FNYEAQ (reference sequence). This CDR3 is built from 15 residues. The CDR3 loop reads CASSLQAGGLGEQFF. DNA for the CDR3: TGTGCTAGCAGCTTACAAGCGGGAGGGCTGGGTGAGCAGTTCTTC.

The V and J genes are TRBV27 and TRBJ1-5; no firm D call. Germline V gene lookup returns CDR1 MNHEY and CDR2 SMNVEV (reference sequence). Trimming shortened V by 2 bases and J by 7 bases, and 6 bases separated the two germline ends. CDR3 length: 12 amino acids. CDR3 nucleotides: TGTGCCAGCAGTTTACCCGGGCAGCCCCAGCATTTT. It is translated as CASSLPGQPQHF.

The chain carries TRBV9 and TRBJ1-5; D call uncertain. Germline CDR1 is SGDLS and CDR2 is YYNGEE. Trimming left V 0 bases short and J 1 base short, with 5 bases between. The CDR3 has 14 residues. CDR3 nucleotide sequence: TGTGCCAGCAGCGTAGGCAAAAGCAATCAGCCCCAGCATTTT. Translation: CASSVGKSNQPQHF.

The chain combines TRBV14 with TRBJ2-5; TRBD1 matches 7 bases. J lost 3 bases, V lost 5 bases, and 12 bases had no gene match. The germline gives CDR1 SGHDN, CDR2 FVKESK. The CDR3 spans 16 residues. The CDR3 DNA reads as TGTGCCAGCAGCTTCAGAGGGGGCGCGCCTGAAGAGACCCAGTACTTC. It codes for CASSFRGGAPEETQYF.

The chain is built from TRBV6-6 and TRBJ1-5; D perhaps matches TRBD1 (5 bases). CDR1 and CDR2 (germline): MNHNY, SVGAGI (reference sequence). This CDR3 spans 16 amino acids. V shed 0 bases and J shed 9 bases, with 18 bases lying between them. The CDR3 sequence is CASSYSVTGESPPQHF. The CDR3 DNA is TGTGCCAGCAGTTACTCGGTAACAGGAGAAAGTCCGCCCCAGCATTTT.

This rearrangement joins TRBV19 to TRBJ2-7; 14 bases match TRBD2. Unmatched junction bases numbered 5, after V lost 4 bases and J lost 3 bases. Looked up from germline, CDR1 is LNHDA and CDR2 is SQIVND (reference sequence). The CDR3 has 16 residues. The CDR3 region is CASSKGLAGGFYEQYF. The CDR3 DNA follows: TGTGCCAGTAGTAAAGGACTAGCGGGGGGATTCTACGAGCAGTACTTC. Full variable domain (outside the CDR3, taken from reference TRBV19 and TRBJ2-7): DGGITQSPKYLFRKEGQNVTLSCEQNLNHDAMYWYRQDPGQGLRLIYYSQIVNDFQKGDIAEGYSVSREKKESFPLTVTSAQKNPTAFYLCASSKGLAGGFYEQYFGPGTRLTVT.

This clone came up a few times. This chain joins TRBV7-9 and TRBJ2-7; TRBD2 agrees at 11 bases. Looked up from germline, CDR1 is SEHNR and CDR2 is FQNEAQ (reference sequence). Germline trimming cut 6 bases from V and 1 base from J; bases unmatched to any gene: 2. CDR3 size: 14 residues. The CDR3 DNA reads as TGTGCCAGCAGAGGGACTAGCGGATCCTACGAGCAGTACTTC. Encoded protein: CASRGTSGSYEQYF.

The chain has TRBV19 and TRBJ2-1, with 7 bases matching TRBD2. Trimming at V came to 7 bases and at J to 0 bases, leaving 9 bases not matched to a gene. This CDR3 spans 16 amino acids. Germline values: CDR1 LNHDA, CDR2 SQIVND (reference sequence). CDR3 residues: CASKGTRGSSYNEQFF. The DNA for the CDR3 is TGTGCCAGTAAGGGGACGCGGGGGAGCTCCTACAATGAGCAGTTCTTC.

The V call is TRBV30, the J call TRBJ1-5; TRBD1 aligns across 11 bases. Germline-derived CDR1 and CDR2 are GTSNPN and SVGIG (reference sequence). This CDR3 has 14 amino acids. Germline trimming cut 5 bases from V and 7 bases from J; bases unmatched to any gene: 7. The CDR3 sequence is CAWSWTGGVQPQHF. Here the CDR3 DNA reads TGTGCCTGGTCCTGGACAGGGGGCGTCCAGCCCCAGCATTTT.

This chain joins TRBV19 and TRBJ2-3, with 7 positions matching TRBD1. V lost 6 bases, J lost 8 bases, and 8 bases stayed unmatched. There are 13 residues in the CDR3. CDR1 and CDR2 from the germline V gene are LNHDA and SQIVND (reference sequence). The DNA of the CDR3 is TGTGCCAGTAGACCCACAGGGGTGGCTACGCAGTATTTT. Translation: CASRPTGVATQYF.

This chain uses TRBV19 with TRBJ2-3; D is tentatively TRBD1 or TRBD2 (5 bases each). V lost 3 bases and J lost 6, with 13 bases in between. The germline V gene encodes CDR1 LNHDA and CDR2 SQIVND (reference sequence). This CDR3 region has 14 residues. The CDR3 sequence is CASSISVGADTQYF. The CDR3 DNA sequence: TGTGCCAGTAGTATTAGCGTAGGGGCCGATACGCAGTATTTT.

CDR3 in amino acids: CSALDGTYNEQFF. CDR3 nucleotide sequence: TGCAGCGCCCTTGATGGGACGTACAATGAGCAGTTCTTC. The genes are TRBV29-1 and TRBJ2-1; D could derive from TRBD1 or TRBD2 (5 bases each). V shed 7 bases and J shed 4 bases, with 14 bases lying between them. The germline V gene encodes CDR1 SQVTM and CDR2 ANQGSEA. This CDR3 is 13 amino acids long.

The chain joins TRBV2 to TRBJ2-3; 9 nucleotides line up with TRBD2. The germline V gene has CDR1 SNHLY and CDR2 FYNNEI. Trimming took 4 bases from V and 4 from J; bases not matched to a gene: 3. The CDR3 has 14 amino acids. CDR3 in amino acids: CASSGRGGSDTQYF. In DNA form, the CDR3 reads TGTGCCAGCAGTGGGCGGGGGGGCTCAGATACGCAGTATTTT.

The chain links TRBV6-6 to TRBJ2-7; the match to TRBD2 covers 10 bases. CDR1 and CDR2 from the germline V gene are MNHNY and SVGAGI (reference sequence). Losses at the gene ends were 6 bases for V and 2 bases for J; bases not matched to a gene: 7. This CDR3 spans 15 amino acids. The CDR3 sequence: CASSRLAGATYEQYF. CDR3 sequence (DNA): TGTGCCAGCAGCCGACTAGCGGGTGCGACCTACGAGCAGTACTTC.

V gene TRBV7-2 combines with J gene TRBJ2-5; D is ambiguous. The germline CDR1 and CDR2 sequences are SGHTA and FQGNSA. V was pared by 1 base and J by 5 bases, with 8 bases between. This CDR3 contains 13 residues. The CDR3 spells CASSLVVGETQYF. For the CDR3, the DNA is TGTGCCAGCAGCTTAGTAGTGGGGGAGACCCAGTACTTC.

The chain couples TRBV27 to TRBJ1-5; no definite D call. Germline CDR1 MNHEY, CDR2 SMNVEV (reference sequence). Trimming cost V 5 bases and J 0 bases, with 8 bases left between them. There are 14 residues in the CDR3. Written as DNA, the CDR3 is TGTGCCAGCAGTGTGGAGGGTAGCAATCAGCCCCAGCATTTT. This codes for CASSVEGSNQPQHF.

As DNA, the CDR3 is TGCGCCAGCAGCCAAGATGGTGAAAAACTGTTTTTT. Amino acid sequence: CASSQDGEKLFF. The rearrangement uses TRBV4-1 and TRBJ1-4; no firm D call. This CDR3 is 12 amino acids long. Germline CDR1 MGHRA, CDR2 YSYEKL. Trimming cost V 0 bases and J 7 bases, with 3 bases left between them.

CDR3: CASSKENYGYTF. The CDR3 nucleotides are TGTGCCAGCAGCAAAGAGAACTATGGCTACACCTTC. This rearrangement joins TRBV21-1 to TRBJ1-2. TRBV21-1 is a known pseudogene. This CDR3 has 12 amino acids.